These 2 T cell receptor beta chains originate from one sample sequenced in a study of cytomegalovirus exposure and HLA in healthy donors. Primers included in the PCR were 60 Vbeta and 13 Jbeta primers. Method: immunoSEQ multiplex PCR; TCRdb's copy keeps in-frame clones and lacks some. The data contain around 100,000 clones, around 63% of them seen just once; the ten biggest clones take up 4.8%. What was sequenced was PBMCs. Receptors were obtained from a human donor in good health.

V and J are TRBV18 and TRBJ2-2, with 12 nucleotides matching TRBD1. Germline V CDR1 and CDR2: KGHSH, LQKENI. The CDR3 length is 17 residues. V was clipped by 4 bases and J by 0 bases; unmatched bases: 3. This CDR3 reads CASSQGQGATNTGELFF. The CDR3 nucleotides read TGTGCCAGCTCACAGGGACAGGGGGCTACGAACACCGGGGAGCTGTTTTTT.

V and J are TRBV6-5 and TRBJ2-4, with 8 bases lining up with TRBD2. V shed 5 bases, J shed 2 bases, and the junction held 5 bases outside the gene matches. The germline V gene has CDR1 MNHEY and CDR2 SVGAGI. CDR3 length: 15 residues. DNA for the CDR3: TGTGCCAGCAGTAGCGGGAGTCGGTCCAAAAACATTCAGTACTTC. The encoded protein is CASSSGSRSKNIQYF.